The 4 T cell receptor beta chains below all came from one sample that was sequenced in a study of blood T cell repertoires in COVID-19. Measured with immunoSEQ multiplex PCR; TCRdb has only the in-frame clones, and not every one. The sample lists hundreds of thousands of clones, more than 70% occurring once. Sequencing used PBMCs or T cells enriched from blood (not recorded which). These receptors were taken from a man aged 25-45 years with acute COVID-19.

V is TRBV2 and J is TRBJ2-7; D gene uncertain. Trimming cost V 6 bases and J 4 bases, with 16 bases left between them. Germline V gene lookup returns CDR1 SNHLY and CDR2 FYNNEI. This CDR3 spans 14 amino acids. The CDR3 DNA reads TGTGCCAGCAGATCGAGGCCCCCCACTTACGAGCAGTACTTC. Residues: CASRSRPPTYEQYF.

The rearrangement uses TRBV6-1 and TRBJ1-1; D might be TRBD1 (6 bases). The CDR3 spans 14 residues. V lost 1 base to trimming and J lost 6 bases, with 12 bases between them. Germline values: CDR1 MNHNS, CDR2 SASEGT. The CDR3 DNA is TGTGCCAGCAGTGAAGGCAGGGGCAAGCCTGAAGCTTTCTTT. Its translation is CASSEGRGKPEAFF.

The V call is TRBV4-1, the J call TRBJ1-1; D remains ambiguous. This CDR3 contains 13 residues. Germline V CDR1 and CDR2: MGHRA, YSYEKL. Trimming pared 6 bases from V and 2 bases from J, leaving 10 bases between. CDR3 DNA: TGCGCCAGCAGTGTACTAGACAACACTGAAGCTTTCTTT. This codes for CASSVLDNTEAFF.

A single count supports this clone. The chain carries TRBV9 and TRBJ2-5, with 9 bases lining up with TRBD1. The CDR3 is made up of 16 amino acids. V shed 3 bases and J 5 bases; nucleotides not matched to a gene: 11. Germline CDR1 reads SGDLS; CDR2 reads YYNGEE. The CDR3 loop is CASSAPGTGSSETQYF. DNA for the CDR3: TGTGCCAGCAGCGCCCCCGGGACAGGGAGTTCGGAGACCCAGTACTTC.